Listed here is a single T cell receptor beta chain. The source of the sample is a study of blood T cell repertoires in COVID-19. Some clones are missing from TCRdb's copy, which holds only in-frame ones; the method was immunoSEQ multiplex PCR. The table records more than 85,000 clones, about 84% of them present only once. The TCR was taken from an elderly man with active or convalescent COVID-19. What was sequenced was peripheral blood.

This CDR3 reads CASSYGQGFSSSYEQYF. In DNA, the CDR3 is TGTGCCAGCAGTTACGGACAGGGGTTCTCGTCCAGTTACGAGCAGTACTTC. The V and J genes are TRBV6-2 or TRBV6-3 and TRBJ2-7, with 9 bases fitting TRBD1. The CDR3 extends over 17 amino acids. Per germline, CDR1 MNHEY and CDR2 SVGEGT. Losses at the gene ends were 2 bases for V and 4 bases for J; bases not matched to a gene: 12.